This TCR beta chain was identified during a study of shared clonotypes between healthy human individuals. Here immunoSEQ multiplex PCR was the method, and the copy in TCRdb shows in-frame clones only, minus some. The sample yields millions of clones, approximately 93% seen once. The CDR3 runs to 14 residues. Germline V gives CDR1 MDHEN, CDR2 SYDVKM. V was pared by 7 bases and J by 5 bases, with 15 bases between. The chain has TRBV28 and TRBJ1-5; D gene unclear. The specimen sequenced was naive CD4+ T cells from PBMCs. The subset: CD45RA+ positively selected. The TCR was taken from a man in his late teens or twenties in good health. Some clones in this sample may be carry-over from other donors' samples. CDR3: CASNLPGLYQPQHF. The CDR3 coding sequence is TGTGCCAGCAATCTCCCGGGCCTCTATCAGCCCCAGCATTTT.